The TCR beta chain described here comes from a study of CD8 T cells in ankylosing spondylitis. The germline V gene has CDR1 MNHEY and CDR2 SMNVEV (reference sequence). This CDR3 is built from 15 residues. Trimming stripped 3 bases from V and 7 bases from J, with 15 bases between. Whole-study findings and limits: Roughly eight highly homologous variants formed a TCR beta motif that appeared characteristic of ankylosing spondylitis blood.

MiXCR was run by TCRdb on the 5' RACE reads, yielding one entry per CDR3 protein. The data contain some 330,000 distinct CDR3 sequences, 8% of them singletons. About this clonotype itself: Its antigen is not identified.

Sequencing input: blood, either unsorted or a sorted T cell fraction (not recorded which). The V gene is TRBV27, the J gene TRBJ2-2; a possible D gene is TRBD2 (5 bases). The receptor was isolated from a male donor with ankylosing spondylitis. The CDR3 sequence is CASSFRREGGGELFF. In nucleotides, the CDR3 is TGTGCCAGCAGTTTCCGTAGAGAGGGCGGCGGGGAGCTGTTTTTT.